The 20 T cell receptor gamma chains presented below share a single source sample, sequenced in a study of gamma-delta chains in newborns, infants, children (dated by TCRdb to between 2019 and 2020). Sequencing instrument: Illumina MiSeq. TCRdb reanalyzed the public reads with the CATT caller, and identical DNA sequences were merged afterwards. The sample data list about 340 gamma-chain clones, and roughly 80% of these were observed just once. 13% to 15% of the sample goes to the ten largest clones. The material was blood, obtained at baseline. These receptors all stem from a child who was a newborn, infant or young child, either healthy, febrile or measles-vaccinated (not recorded which). This table probably holds off-target reads from a library built for another chain.

The V gene reported is TRGV9; the J gene is uncalled. This CDR3 region has 13 residues. Per the germline V gene, CDR1 is GITISATS and CDR2 is ISYDGTV (reference sequence). CDR3 protein: CACDTWGTAQLFF. DNA for the CDR3: TGTGCCTGTGACACCTGGGGGACAGCACAACTCTTCTTT.

This clone was detected once. The V gene call is TRGV9, and the J gene call is absent. The CDR3 contains 15 residues. CDR1 GITISATS and CDR2 ISYDGTV come from the germline V gene (reference sequence). CDR3 sequence reads: CAWDVLGNTTAQLFF. CDR3 DNA: TGTGCCTGGGACGTACTGGGGAATACGACAGCACAACTCTTCTTT.

A word on this clone: No DNA is shown, since the ends of the CDR3 on it are uncertain; the CDR3 is the one TCRdb lists. The V gene was identified as TRGV9, while no J gene was called. Germline-derived CDR1 and CDR2 are GITISATS and ISYDGTV (reference sequence). The CDR3 comprises 27 residues, both ends counted. This chain's CDR3 is CACDSTGGYLNSWDTRPMFFGTGIKLF.

Turning to this clone: Because the CDR3's place on the DNA is in doubt, the DNA is left out and the CDR3 is given as listed by TCRdb. Other DNA sequences in the same sample also yield this CDR3. No J gene was assigned, while the V gene was called as TRGV9. 20 amino acids form the CDR3, both terminal residues included. The germline V gene has CDR1 GITISATS and CDR2 ISYDGTV (reference sequence). This chain's CDR3 is CACDTWDTRQMFFGTGIKLF.

This clone was counted only a few times. No DNA is shown, since the ends of the CDR3 on it are uncertain; the CDR3 is the one TCRdb lists. The V gene is TRGV9; the J gene was not called. Per germline, CDR1 GITISATS and CDR2 ISYDGTV (reference sequence). Termini included, the CDR3 measures 15 amino acids. The CDR3 loop reads CACDSVGEGTAQLFF.

Of note for this clone: The DNA is omitted, as the CDR3 cannot be located on it reliably, and the CDR3 follows TCRdb's listing. The V gene reported is TRGV9; the J gene is uncalled. Germline values: CDR1 GITISATS, CDR2 ISYDGTV (reference sequence). A total of 26 residues make up the CDR3, ends included. The chain's CDR3 is CACDTGLGDTSWDTRQMFFGTGIKLF.

As for this clone: The DNA is omitted, as the CDR3 cannot be located on it reliably, and the CDR3 follows TCRdb's listing. No call exists for the J gene, whereas the V gene is TRGV9. The CDR3 spans 27 residues, counting both ends. Germline CDR1 is GITISATS and CDR2 is ISYDGTV (reference sequence). CDR3 sequence reads: CACDTLGWGTSSWDTRQMFFGTGIKLF.

Comment on this clone: Because the CDR3's place on the DNA is in doubt, the DNA is left out and the CDR3 is given as listed by TCRdb. The V gene call reads TRGV9; no J gene was called. From germline, CDR1 is GITISATS and CDR2 ISYDGTV (reference sequence). The CDR3 spans 28 amino acids, including both terminal residues. The CDR3 spells CACDTGGLGDWTSWDTRQMFFGTGIKLF.

The V gene is TRGV9, but the J gene lacks a call. CDR1 and CDR2 from the germline V gene are GITISATS and ISYDGTV (reference sequence). The CDR3 runs to 14 residues. DNA of the CDR3: TGTGCCTGTGACGGGGGATACGCGACAGCACAACTCTTCTTT. Encoded protein: CACDGGYATAQLFF.

Here the V gene is TRGV9, but the J gene went uncalled. In germline, CDR1 is GITISATS, CDR2 ISYDGTV (reference sequence). The CDR3 covers 15 residues. The CDR3, as DNA: TGTGCCTGTGACATACTGGGGGATATGACAGCACAACTCTTCTTT. Its protein product is CACDILGDMTAQLFF.

About this clone: Because the CDR3's place on the DNA is in doubt, the DNA is left out and the CDR3 is given as listed by TCRdb. No J gene was named, though the V gene is TRGV9. Ends included, the CDR3 has 26 residues. Germline V gene lookup returns CDR1 GITISATS and CDR2 ISYDGTV (reference sequence). CDR3 sequence reads: CACDTWGIREAWDTRKMFFGTGIKLF.

Remarks on this clone: No DNA is shown, since the ends of the CDR3 on it are uncertain; the CDR3 is the one TCRdb lists. No call exists for the J gene, whereas the V gene is TRGV9. The length of the CDR3 is 26 amino acids, counting both ends. CDR1 and CDR2 (germline): GITISATS, ISYDGTV (reference sequence). The CDR3 loop is CACDTVDTQVSWDTRQMFFGTGIKLF.

The J gene is uncalled and the V gene is TRGV9. Germline-derived CDR1 and CDR2 are GITISATS and ISYDGTV (reference sequence). The CDR3 is 17 residues long. The CDR3 coding sequence is TGTGCCTGTGACAACTTCTGGGGGGGCGCTTTGACAGCACAACTCTTCTTT. This gives the protein CACDNFWGGALTAQLFF.

The V gene was identified as TRGV9, while no J gene was called. This CDR3 has 13 amino acids. Germline loops: CDR1 GITISATS, CDR2 ISYDGTV (reference sequence). CDR3 in amino acids: CAFFRFWAAQLFF. For the CDR3, the DNA is TGTGCCTTTTTCCGGTTTTGGGCAGCACAACTCTTCTTT.

As regards this clone: The limits of the CDR3 on the DNA are not certain, so only TCRdb's listed CDR3 is given. V gene assignment gives TRGV9, but the J gene was left uncalled. In germline, CDR1 is GITISATS, CDR2 ISYDGTV (reference sequence). Ends included, the CDR3 has 28 residues. The CDR3 spells CACDTAGGYASFAWDTRQMFFGTGIKLF.

To note about this clone: The DNA is left out, because the CDR3 cannot be placed on it with certainty; the CDR3 is given as TCRdb lists it. The V gene call reads TRGV9; no J gene was called. Germline CDR1 and CDR2: GITISATS and ISYDGTV (reference sequence). The CDR3 comprises 23 residues, both ends counted. CDR3 in amino acids: CACGTHSAWDTRQMFFGTGIKLF.

This clone came up a few times. No J gene was called, and the V gene is TRGV9. Germline assignment: CDR1 GITISATS and CDR2 ISYDGTV (reference sequence). The CDR3 contains 17 residues. The CDR3 bases are TGTGCCTGTGACTCTATCCTGGGGGATACGCGAACAGCACAACTCTTCTTT. Its protein product is CACDSILGDTRTAQLFF.

Concerning this clone: The DNA is omitted, as the CDR3 cannot be located on it reliably, and the CDR3 follows TCRdb's listing. No J gene was called, and the V gene is TRGV9. Per the germline V gene, CDR1 is GITISATS and CDR2 is ISYDGTV (reference sequence). The CDR3 region is 23 residues in length, termini included. The CDR3 sequence: CACDTVGDWDTRQMFFGTGIKLF.

Comments on this clone: The DNA is left out, because the CDR3 cannot be placed on it with certainty; the CDR3 is given as TCRdb lists it. No J gene was assigned, while the V gene was called as TRGV9. Germline values: CDR1 GITISATS, CDR2 ISYDGTV (reference sequence). Including both end residues, the CDR3 is 24 amino acids long. The CDR3 reads CACDTGGYSWDTRQMFFGTGIKLF.

Concerning this clone: The DNA is left out, because the CDR3 cannot be placed on it with certainty; the CDR3 is given as TCRdb lists it. Distinct nucleotide sequences in the sample also encode this CDR3. The J gene is uncalled and the V gene is TRGV9. The CDR3 spans 25 amino acids, including both terminal residues. Per germline, CDR1 GITISATS and CDR2 ISYDGTV (reference sequence). The CDR3: CACDTGGYSSWDTRQMFFGTGIKLF.